A single sample is the source of the 24 T cell receptor beta chains below, sequenced in a study of blood T cell repertoires in COVID-19 (TCRdb year 2020). Library prep was done by the immunoSEQ multiplex PCR assay. TCRdb carries this immuneACCESS record with in-frame sequences only. Its versions omit some clonotypes, under half of them owing to an unresolved V gene in the studies checked, with the rest unexplained. The sample table shows 130,000 to 150,000 clones, and over 75% are seen once. 5% of the sample is taken by the ten largest. The sequenced sample consisted of peripheral blood. These receptors were obtained from a woman aged 50 to 60 with acute or convalescent COVID-19.

The V call is TRBV18, the J call TRBJ2-1; tentatively, D is TRBD1 (6 bases). V was cut by 3 bases and J by 5 bases, with 14 bases left in between. CDR1 and CDR2 from the germline V gene are KGHSH and LQKENI. This CDR3 contains 15 residues. The DNA of the CDR3 is TGTGCCAGCTCACCCGTGGCGAGACAGGACAATGAGCAGTTCTTC. This sequence encodes CASSPVARQDNEQFF.

The V call is TRBV5-5, the J call TRBJ2-1; TRBD2 agrees at 13 bases. The germline V gene has CDR1 SGHKS and CDR2 YYEKEE (reference sequence). Trimming removed 4 bases from V and 10 bases from J; junction bases left unmatched: 5. The CDR3 sequence is 14 residues long. CDR3 sequence (DNA): TGTGCCAGCAGCCAGGGACTAGCGGGGAGGGAGCAGTTCTTC. Translated, it gives CASSQGLAGREQFF. Together with reference TRBV5-5 and TRBJ2-1, the CDR3 gives the full variable domain: DAGVTQSPTHLIKTRGQQVTLRCSPISGHKSVSWYQQVLGQGPQFIFQYYEKEERGRGNFPDRFSARQFPNYSSELNVNALLLGDSALYLCASSQGLAGREQFFGPGTRLTVL.

This chain uses TRBV5-6 with TRBJ2-7; 11 bases are shared with TRBD2. Germline V gives CDR1 SGHDT, CDR2 YYEEEE. After removal of 4 bases from V and 0 bases from J, the junction contained 12 bases not matched to a gene. This CDR3 comprises 18 residues. The CDR3 loop is CASSILLAGGSLSYEQYF. Written as DNA, the CDR3 is TGTGCCAGCAGCATACTTCTAGCGGGGGGCTCCCTCTCCTACGAGCAGTACTTC.

The chain is built from TRBV6-5 and TRBJ2-1; D possibly corresponds to TRBD1 (6 bases). Germline assignment: CDR1 MNHEY and CDR2 SVGAGI. The V and J ends lost 5 bases and 8 bases respectively, with 19 bases between them. The CDR3 is made up of 15 amino acids. CDR3 in DNA: TGTGCCAGCAGTACACAGGGTTCTAGTCTCGATGAGCAGTTCTTC. Protein sequence: CASSTQGSSLDEQFF.

The table lists this clone with a few counts. CDR3: CASSPTGWMNTEAFF. The CDR3 nucleotides are TGTGCCAGCAGCCCGACAGGCTGGATGAACACTGAAGCTTTCTTT. The chain uses TRBV6-2 or TRBV6-3 and TRBJ1-1, with D maybe TRBD1 (6 bases). Trimming took off 6 bases at V and 0 bases at J, with 14 bases between the two ends. The CDR3 is made up of 15 amino acids. Germline-derived CDR1 and CDR2 are MNHEY and SVGEGT.

This clone has a handful of counts. The CDR3 is CASSWTSGGKETQYF. The DNA for the CDR3 is TGTGCCAGCAGCTGGACTAGCGGGGGCAAAGAGACCCAGTACTTC. The chain carries TRBV2 and TRBJ2-5; 13 positions agree with TRBD2. The V segment lost 6 bases and the J segment 3 bases; nucleotides outside the gene matches: 4. This CDR3 contains 15 residues. Germline assignment: CDR1 SNHLY and CDR2 FYNNEI.

This clone was detected once. The chain employs TRBV27 and TRBJ1-2, with 8 nucleotides matching TRBD1. CDR1 and CDR2 from the germline V gene are MNHEY and SMNVEV (reference sequence). This CDR3 has 17 residues. V was clipped by 8 bases and J by 4 bases; unmatched bases: 18. CDR3 in amino acids: CASALDTSQGVPYGYTF. For the CDR3, the DNA is TGTGCCAGCGCCTTAGACACCTCACAGGGGGTCCCCTATGGCTACACCTTC.

The V gene is TRBV5-1, the J gene TRBJ1-2; tentative D call: TRBD1 (5 bases). There are 15 residues in the CDR3. From germline, CDR1 is SGHRS and CDR2 YFSETQ. Trimming stripped 7 bases from V and 5 bases from J, with 21 bases between. Here the CDR3 DNA reads TGCGCCAGCCAAGCCGGTCCGGGACTGGGATATGGCTACACCTTC. It specifies CASQAGPGLGYGYTF.

V and J are TRBV4-1 and TRBJ1-5; D is possibly TRBD1 (6 bases). CDR1 and CDR2 (germline): MGHRA, YSYEKL. This CDR3 is 15 amino acids long. The ends were cut back, 4 bases at V and 10 bases at J, with 20 bases in the middle. CDR3 coding DNA: TGCGCCAGCAGCCTCGAAAGGGGGTACGCCTACCCCCAGCATTTT. Translated: CASSLERGYAYPQHF.

The V gene is TRBV24-1, the J gene TRBJ1-2; no definite D call. Trimming cost V 10 bases and J 5 bases, with 13 bases left between them. Germline CDR1 KGHDR, CDR2 SFDVKD. The CDR3 covers 12 residues. The CDR3 DNA reads TGTGCCACACCCGGCGTGAGGTATGGCTACACCTTC. Its translation is CATPGVRYGYTF.

The chain links TRBV5-6 to TRBJ2-7, with D perhaps matching TRBD1 (6 bases). The CDR3 length is 14 residues. Per germline, CDR1 SGHDT and CDR2 YYEEEE. Trimming removed 4 bases at V and 2 bases at J, with 13 bases between. The CDR3 loop is CASSIRDTTYEQYF. CDR3 bases: TGTGCCAGCAGCATCCGGGACACCACCTACGAGCAGTACTTC. The entire variable domain, with the rest obtained from reference TRBV5-6 and TRBJ2-7, is as follows: DAGVTQSPTHLIKTRGQQVTLRCSPKSGHDTVSWYQQALGQGPQFIFQYYEEEERQRGNFPDRFSGHQFPNYSSELNVNALLLGDSALYLCASSIRDTTYEQYFGPGTRLTVT.

This sequence joins TRBV7-8 and TRBJ2-3; D is perhaps TRBD2 (6 bases). V shed 5 bases and J shed 2 bases, with 14 bases lying between them. Germline CDR1 and CDR2: SGHVS and FQNEAQ. The CDR3 has 15 residues. The CDR3 coding sequence is TGTGCCAGCAGCAACCCGGGCGGGGACACAGATACGCAGTATTTT. It is translated as CASSNPGGDTDTQYF.

This clone has just one count. This CDR3 is CASSLGTGRVGYTF. The CDR3 coding sequence is TGTGCCAGCAGTTTGGGGACAGGGCGGGTTGGCTACACCTTC. This sequence joins TRBV28 and TRBJ1-2, with 9 bases matching TRBD1. With V trimmed by 3 bases and J by 7 bases, 6 bases remained unmatched. Germline CDR1 is MDHEN and CDR2 is SYDVKM. There are 14 residues in the CDR3.

There are a few counts of this clone. The chain uses TRBV7-2 and TRBJ1-2; 7 nucleotides align to TRBD1. J was trimmed by 1 base and V by 5 bases; bases with no gene match: 4. The V gene's germline CDR1 is SGHTA and CDR2 FQGNSA. The CDR3 runs 14 residues. CDR3 nucleotides: TGTGCCAGCAGCCCCGGGACAGATAACTATGGCTACACCTTC. Residues: CASSPGTDNYGYTF.

This sequence joins TRBV6-5 and TRBJ2-1, with 10 positions matching TRBD2. The ends lost 6 bases at V and 4 bases at J; junction bases unmatched: 6. CDR1 and CDR2 from the germline V gene are MNHEY and SVGAGI. The CDR3 runs to 15 residues. The CDR3 region has the DNA TGTGCCAGCAGAACCACTAGCGGGGCGTACAATGAGCAGTTCTTC. The encoded protein is CASRTTSGAYNEQFF.

This clone was found once. The gene calls are TRBV4-2 and TRBJ2-5, with 11 bases aligning to TRBD2. Trimming removed 1 base from V and 4 bases from J; junction bases left unmatched: 5. Germline V gene sequence: CDR1 LGHNA, CDR2 YNFKEQ. This CDR3 comprises 16 residues. The CDR3 coding sequence is TGTGCCAGCAGCCAAGGTCTAGCGGGGGGTCGAGAGACCCAGTACTTC. Its translation is CASSQGLAGGRETQYF.

CDR3 coding DNA: TGTGCCAGCAGCACGACAGGTCTTGAAGCTTTCTTT. This gives the protein CASSTTGLEAFF. The chain is built from TRBV7-9 and TRBJ1-1, with TRBD1 as a possible D gene (6 bases). The CDR3 is 12 amino acids. Between the trimmed V and J ends, which lost 5 bases and 7 bases, there was a span of 11 bases. Looked up from germline, CDR1 is SEHNR and CDR2 is FQNEAQ (reference sequence).

Details on this clone: The sample carries other DNA sequences with the same CDR3. V is TRBV5-1 and J is TRBJ2-5; D is perhaps TRBD2 (5 bases). CDR1 and CDR2 (germline): SGHRS, YFSETQ. V dropped 1 base and J dropped 7 bases, with 11 bases sitting between them. There are 13 residues in the CDR3. CDR3 in DNA: TGCGCCAGCAGCTTGCCGGGAAAAGGGACCCAGTACTTC. Translated, it gives CASSLPGKGTQYF. The variable domain in full, completed from reference TRBV5-1 and TRBJ2-5, reads KAGVTQTPRYLIKTRGQQVTLSCSPISGHRSVSWYQQTPGQGLQFLFEYFSETQRNKGNFPGRFSGRQFSNSRSEMNVSTLELGDSALYLCASSLPGKGTQYFGPGTRLLVL.

This chain joins TRBV3-1 (or the pseudogene TRBV3-2) and TRBJ2-7; D perhaps matches TRBD1 (6 bases). The CDR3 is 14 amino acids. The germline gives CDR1 LGHDT, CDR2 YNNKEL (reference sequence). The V end lost 4 bases, the J end lost 0 bases, and 10 bases lay between the germline ends. CDR3 in DNA: TGTGCCAGCAGCCCTTTGGACAGCTCCTACGAGCAGTACTTC. Encoded protein: CASSPLDSSYEQYF.

The J gene is TRBJ1-5, the V gene TRBV7-9; D remains ambiguous. Germline CDR1 reads SEHNR; CDR2 reads FQNEAQ (reference sequence). V lost 6 bases and J lost 4, with 13 bases in between. CDR3 length: 14 amino acids. CDR3 protein: CASRRLEVNQPQHF. In DNA form, the CDR3 reads TGTGCCAGCAGGAGGCTCGAAGTGAATCAGCCCCAGCATTTT.

The CDR3 nucleotides read TGCAGCGTTGACGAGGCTGGAGGCTACACCTTC. Translated, it gives CSVDEAGGYTF. V is TRBV29-1 and J is TRBJ1-2; no clear D gene. The CDR3 is made up of 11 amino acids. V dropped 3 bases and J dropped 8 bases, with 10 bases sitting between them. The germline V gene encodes CDR1 SQVTM and CDR2 ANQGSEA.

The V gene is TRBV9, the J gene TRBJ1-1; the match to TRBD1 covers 9 bases. V dropped 3 bases and J dropped 1; count of bases not matched to a gene: 7. The V gene's germline CDR1 is SGDLS and CDR2 YYNGEE. CDR3 length: 16 amino acids. Written as DNA, the CDR3 is TGTGCCAGCAGCGCCTTACAGGGGGCGCCGAACACTGAAGCTTTCTTT. Its translation: CASSALQGAPNTEAFF.

V gene TRBV28 combines with J gene TRBJ2-7; 9 positions match TRBD1. From germline, CDR1 is MDHEN and CDR2 SYDVKM. CDR3 length: 14 amino acids. With 4 bases clipped from V and 3 bases from J, the junction kept 4 bases outside the gene matches. In nucleotides, the CDR3 is TGTGCCAGCAGTTACACAGGGGGCGGCTACGAGCAGTACTTC. Translated, it gives CASSYTGGGYEQYF.

The chain employs TRBV5-1 and TRBJ2-3, with 8 bases aligning to TRBD2. CDR1 SGHRS and CDR2 YFSETQ come from the germline V gene. V trimming: 2 bases; J trimming: 0 bases; junction bases outside the gene matches: 2. This CDR3 has 15 amino acids. This chain's CDR3 is CASSFAGGSTDTQYF. In nucleotides, the CDR3 is TGCGCCAGCAGCTTCGCGGGAGGTAGCACAGATACGCAGTATTTT.